Listed here are 31 T cell receptor beta chains from one sample, sequenced in a study of T cells in localized non-small cell lung cancer. The assay was immunoSEQ multiplex PCR, and TCRdb's table has in-frame clones only and misses some. Of 20,000 to 30,000 clones in the sample, approximately 89% were seen once. Sequencing was performed on peripheral blood, taken before any cancer treatment. The receptors stem from a female donor older than 55 with stage II squamous cell lung carcinoma.

The chain links TRBV2 to TRBJ2-2, with 11 bases fitting TRBD1. CDR1 and CDR2 (germline): SNHLY, FYNNEI. With 6 bases clipped from V and 0 bases from J, the junction kept 9 bases outside the gene matches. The CDR3 is 18 residues long. For the CDR3, the DNA is TGTGCCAGCAGCGGGACAGGGGGTCGATTCGCGAACACCGGGGAGCTGTTTTTT. This encodes CASSGTGGRFANTGELFF.

The rearrangement joins TRBV20-1 to TRBJ1-2, with 8 nucleotides matching TRBD1. CDR3 length: 11 residues. Germline loops: CDR1 DFQATT, CDR2 SNEGSKA (reference sequence). V trimming: 6 bases; J trimming: 7 bases; junction bases outside the gene matches: 4. The CDR3 sequence: CSAGQGSGYTF. CDR3 bases: TGCAGTGCCGGACAGGGCAGTGGCTACACCTTC.

For this clone: The same CDR3 is also encoded by other DNA sequences in this sample. V gene TRBV9 combines with J gene TRBJ1-6; no definite D call. V lost 0 bases, J lost 3 bases, and 4 bases lay in between. The CDR3 has 14 amino acids. Germline V gene lookup returns CDR1 SGDLS and CDR2 YYNGEE. As DNA, the CDR3 is TGTGCCAGCAGCGTAGCCGGCTATAATTCACCCCTCCACTTT. This translates into CASSVAGYNSPLHF.

This chain links TRBV4-1 with TRBJ2-1, with TRBD2 matching 10 bases. This CDR3 is 15 amino acids long. Trimming cost V 2 bases and J 6 bases; bases outside gene matches: 4. Germline assignment: CDR1 MGHRA and CDR2 YSYEKL. The CDR3 is CASSQPGLAINEQFF. CDR3 nucleotides: TGCGCCAGCAGCCAACCGGGACTAGCGATCAATGAGCAGTTCTTC.

The chain is built from TRBV29-1 and TRBJ1-1; D possibly corresponds to TRBD1 (5 bases). This CDR3 region has 12 residues. CDR1 and CDR2 (germline): SQVTM, ANQGSEA. Trimming cost V 3 bases and J 1 base, with 6 bases left between them. CDR3 coding DNA: TGCAGCGTTGAGGGGCCGAACACTGAAGCTTTCTTT. Its translation: CSVEGPNTEAFF.

This clone was recorded once. J is TRBJ2-5 and V is TRBV7-9; D is unresolved. V was pared by 1 base and J by 1 base, with 7 bases between. Germline values: CDR1 SEHNR, CDR2 FQNEAQ (reference sequence). The CDR3 totals 14 residues. The CDR3 protein is CASSLGDPQETQYF. The CDR3 coding sequence is TGTGCCAGCAGCTTAGGGGATCCCCAAGAGACCCAGTACTTC.

V usage is TRBV29-1 and J usage is TRBJ2-7; 9 positions agree with TRBD1. Germline CDR1 SQVTM, CDR2 ANQGSEA. This CDR3 has 14 amino acids. Trimming took 4 bases from V and 3 from J; bases not matched to a gene: 7. CDR3 sequence: CSVVGGQGGYEQYF. The CDR3 DNA reads as TGCAGCGTTGTGGGGGGACAGGGTGGCTACGAGCAGTACTTC.

This clone was detected once. The chain recombines TRBV5-1 with TRBJ2-3; D could derive from TRBD1 or TRBD2 (6 bases each). The CDR3 spans 15 residues. V was trimmed by 4 bases and J by 3 bases, leaving 15 bases between them. Germline CDR1 and CDR2: SGHRS and YFSETQ. The CDR3, as DNA: TGCGCCAGCAGCCCCGGAGGGGGGAGGACAGATACGCAGTATTTT. As protein: CASSPGGGRTDTQYF.

This chain joins TRBV12-5 and TRBJ2-1; perhaps TRBD2 as D (6 bases). Germline CDR1 and CDR2: LGHNT and FRNRAP. V was clipped by 0 bases and J by 8 bases, with 20 bases between them. The CDR3 loop spans 17 amino acids. CDR3 bases: TGTGCTAGTGGTTTGGTAAGGGACTCCGGGGTAGGGGATGAGCAGTTCTTC. As protein: CASGLVRDSGVGDEQFF.

This clone has a handful of counts. V is TRBV27 and J is TRBJ1-2; weak D call: TRBD1 (6 bases). V lost 3 bases, J lost 8 bases, and 16 bases lay in between. Germline V lookup: CDR1 MNHEY, CDR2 SMNVEV (reference sequence). CDR3 size: 14 residues. CDR3 sequence: CASSLDSGSSGYTF. CDR3 coding DNA: TGTGCCAGCAGTTTGGACAGCGGGTCTAGCGGCTACACCTTC.

The V call is TRBV4-1, the J call TRBJ2-2; unclear D gene. CDR3 length: 16 residues. Per germline, CDR1 MGHRA and CDR2 YSYEKL. V was cut by 1 base and J by 3 bases, with 12 bases left in between. CDR3 in amino acids: CASSQVTGVYTGELFF. CDR3 DNA: TGCGCCAGCAGCCAAGTTACGGGTGTGTACACCGGGGAGCTGTTTTTT.

On this clone: A junction end diverges from the germline sequence, so it may reflect a read error. This chain joins TRBV7-3 and TRBJ2-2; TRBD2 might be the D (6 bases). Germline V CDR1 and CDR2: SGHTA, FQGTGA. The length of the CDR3 is 16 residues. CDR3 amino acids: CASGLNRGGITGELFF. Written as DNA, the CDR3 is TGTGCCAGCGGCTTAAACCGGGGAGGTATCACCGGGGAGCTGTTTTTT.

This sequence joins TRBV29-1 and TRBJ1-6, with TRBD1 matching over 11 bases. The CDR3 is 14 residues long. The J segment lost 8 bases and the V segment lost 6 bases, leaving 6 bases of the junction unmatched. Per germline, CDR1 SQVTM and CDR2 ANQGSEA. The CDR3 nucleotides read TGCAGCGTAGCAACGGGACAGGGGGATTCACCCCTCCACTTT. Encoded protein: CSVATGQGDSPLHF.

V is TRBV28 and J is TRBJ1-1; D remains unclear. Germline CDR1 and CDR2: MDHEN and SYDVKM. The CDR3 spans 14 residues. Trimming removed 6 bases from V and 2 bases from J, with 13 bases in between. The CDR3 spells CASRGRVGNTEAFF. The CDR3 nucleotides are TGTGCCAGCAGGGGCCGGGTGGGCAACACTGAAGCTTTCTTT. The whole variable domain, remainder taken from reference TRBV28 and TRBJ1-1, is DVKVTQSSRYLVKRTGEKVFLECVQDMDHENMFWYRQDPGLGLRLIYFSYDVKMKEKGDIPEGYSVSREKKERFSLILESASTNQTSMYLCASRGRVGNTEAFFGQGTRLTVV.

The genes are TRBV7-9 and TRBJ1-4, with a possible D match to TRBD1 (6 bases). The CDR3 has 14 residues. Germline CDR1 and CDR2: SEHNR and FQNEAQ (reference sequence). V dropped 1 base and J dropped 5 bases, with 8 bases sitting between them. The CDR3: CASSLVRGNEKLFF. In nucleotides, the CDR3 is TGTGCCAGCAGCTTAGTAAGGGGGAATGAAAAACTGTTTTTT.

This clone was observed a single time. The rearrangement links TRBV2 to TRBJ2-5; perhaps TRBD1 as D (5 bases). The CDR3 contains 12 residues. V was trimmed by 7 bases and J by 0 bases, leaving 6 bases between them. Germline values: CDR1 SNHLY, CDR2 FYNNEI. CDR3 bases: TGTGCCAGCAACAGGTACCAAGAGACCCAGTACTTC. Translating it yields CASNRYQETQYF.

The V gene is TRBV5-5, the J gene TRBJ1-2, with D perhaps TRBD1 (6 bases). From germline, CDR1 is SGHKS and CDR2 YYEKEE (reference sequence). Trimming left V 1 base short and J 2 bases short, with 18 bases between. The CDR3 is made up of 17 amino acids. The CDR3 loop reads CASSLPGLGTKNYGYTF. The CDR3 DNA follows: TGTGCCAGCAGCTTGCCCGGGTTAGGGACAAAGAACTATGGCTACACCTTC.

The chain is built from TRBV19 and TRBJ2-1, with D hard to call. Germline CDR1 reads LNHDA; CDR2 reads SQIVND (reference sequence). Trimming left V 4 bases short and J 4 bases short, with 8 bases between. CDR3 length equals 13 residues. DNA of the CDR3: TGTGCCAGTAGTACGGAATTTTACAATGAGCAGTTCTTC. It codes for CASSTEFYNEQFF. Based on the CDR3 plus reference TRBV19 and TRBJ2-1, the full variable domain is DGGITQSPKYLFRKEGQNVTLSCEQNLNHDAMYWYRQDPGQGLRLIYYSQIVNDFQKGDIAEGYSVSREKKESFPLTVTSAQKNPTAFYLCASSTEFYNEQFFGPGTRLTVL.

CDR3 residues: CASSLFPDSHNEQFF. The CDR3, as DNA: TGTGCCAGCAGTTTATTCCCGGACTCGCACAATGAGCAGTTCTTC. The chain joins TRBV27 to TRBJ2-1, with D possibly being TRBD2 (5 bases). The length of the CDR3 is 15 residues. Germline values: CDR1 MNHEY, CDR2 SMNVEV (reference sequence). Trimming shortened V by 1 base and J by 5 bases, and 12 bases separated the two germline ends.

DNA of the CDR3: TGTGCCTGGGGCCGAGACGAGGGACAGCCCCAGCATTTT. It codes for CAWGRDEGQPQHF. The chain recombines TRBV30 with TRBJ1-5; no clear D gene. V was clipped by 5 bases and J by 7 bases, with 15 bases between them. The CDR3 runs 13 residues. Looked up from germline, CDR1 is GTSNPN and CDR2 is SVGIG (reference sequence).

The chain links TRBV5-1 to TRBJ2-3; perhaps TRBD1 as D (6 bases). The germline CDR1 and CDR2 sequences are SGHRS and YFSETQ. V gave up 2 bases and J gave up 2 bases, with 9 bases separating them. This CDR3 is 14 amino acids long. CDR3 amino acids: CASSFGQNTDTQYF. The CDR3 region has the DNA TGCGCCAGCAGCTTCGGACAGAACACAGATACGCAGTATTTT. Using reference TRBV5-1 and TRBJ2-3 for the parts outside the CDR3, the full variable domain is KAGVTQTPRYLIKTRGQQVTLSCSPISGHRSVSWYQQTPGQGLQFLFEYFSETQRNKGNFPGRFSGRQFSNSRSEMNVSTLELGDSALYLCASSFGQNTDTQYFGPGTRLTVL.

CDR3 in amino acids: CASSPRGQGSYNSPLHF. As DNA, the CDR3 is TGTGCCAGCTCACCCCGGGGACAGGGCTCCTATAATTCACCCCTCCACTTT. V is TRBV18 and J is TRBJ1-6; 9 bases are a match to TRBD1. This CDR3 contains 17 residues. CDR1 is KGHSH and CDR2 is LQKENI in the germline V gene. Trimming took 3 bases from V and 0 from J; bases not matched to a gene: 3. Using reference TRBV18 and TRBJ1-6 for the parts outside the CDR3, the full variable domain is NAGVMQNPRHLVRRRGQEARLRCSPMKGHSHVYWYRQLPEEGLKFMVYLQKENIIDESGMPKERFSAEFPKEGPSILRIQQVVRGDSAAYFCASSPRGQGSYNSPLHFGNGTRLTVT.

This sequence joins TRBV4-1 and TRBJ1-2; D is ambiguous. Trimming pared 2 bases from V and 3 bases from J, leaving 10 bases between. Germline V lookup: CDR1 MGHRA, CDR2 YSYEKL. The CDR3 is made up of 14 amino acids. Written as DNA, the CDR3 is TGCGCCAGCAGCCAACCATTGAGCTACTATGGCTACACCTTC. Its protein is CASSQPLSYYGYTF.

This chain links TRBV30 with TRBJ1-3; TRBD1 matches at 7 bases. The CDR3 consists of 14 residues. Germline loops: CDR1 GTSNPN, CDR2 SVGIG (reference sequence). V shed 3 bases and J 2 bases; nucleotides not matched to a gene: 4. The DNA for the CDR3 is TGTGCCTGGAGCCCCAGGGGGACTGGAAACACCATATATTTT. This translates into CAWSPRGTGNTIYF. Full variable domain (missing parts from reference TRBV30 and TRBJ1-3): SQTIHQWPATLVQPVGSPLSLECTVEGTSNPNLYWYRQAAGRGLQLLFYSVGIGQISSEVPQNLSASRPQDRQFILSSKKLLLSDSGFYLCAWSPRGTGNTIYFGEGSWLTVV.

The chain recombines TRBV30 with TRBJ2-7; D gene ambiguous. Germline V gene lookup returns CDR1 GTSNPN and CDR2 SVGIG (reference sequence). This CDR3 contains 14 residues. V lost 1 base to trimming and J lost 2 bases, with 12 bases between them. Here the CDR3 reads CAWSGPPQTYEQYF. The CDR3 nucleotides are TGTGCCTGGAGTGGACCTCCCCAGACCTACGAGCAGTACTTC.

J is TRBJ1-5 and V is TRBV30; D is perhaps TRBD1 (6 bases). Germline CDR1 GTSNPN, CDR2 SVGIG (reference sequence). The germline V and J ends were trimmed by 2 bases and 4 bases, with 21 bases remaining between them. The CDR3 is made up of 17 amino acids. In DNA form, the CDR3 reads TGTGCCTGGAGTTCAACCTCCACAGGGAAGGGAAATCAGCCCCAGCATTTT. Translated: CAWSSTSTGKGNQPQHF. The whole variable domain, filled in from reference TRBV30 and TRBJ1-5, reads SQTIHQWPATLVQPVGSPLSLECTVEGTSNPNLYWYRQAAGRGLQLLFYSVGIGQISSEVPQNLSASRPQDRQFILSSKKLLLSDSGFYLCAWSSTSTGKGNQPQHFGDGTRLSIL.

This chain links TRBV11-2 with TRBJ2-3; D gene unclear. Germline V gives CDR1 SGHAT, CDR2 FQNNGV. The CDR3 is made up of 12 amino acids. V lost 6 bases and J lost 4, with 8 bases in between. CDR3 sequence (DNA): TGTGCCAGCAGATTTTGGGCAGATACGCAGTATTTT. Protein sequence: CASRFWADTQYF.

The chain joins TRBV7-3 to TRBJ1-5, with D tentatively TRBD1 (6 bases). The CDR3 has 16 amino acids. CDR1 and CDR2 from the germline V gene are SGHTA and FQGTGA. V lost 5 bases and J 0 bases, leaving 14 bases between the germline ends. The CDR3 DNA follows: TGTGCCAGCAGCCCAAGGGGGGACGGTAGCAATCAGCCCCAGCATTTT. Amino acids: CASSPRGDGSNQPQHF.

The V and J genes are TRBV6-5 and TRBJ2-1, with 10 nucleotides matching TRBD2. The germline gives CDR1 MNHEY, CDR2 SVGAGI. The CDR3 is made up of 15 amino acids. Trimming removed 7 bases from V and 4 bases from J; junction bases left unmatched: 7. The CDR3 coding sequence is TGTGCCAGCACCCGGACTAGCGGATCATACAATGAGCAGTTCTTC. It codes for CASTRTSGSYNEQFF.

The chain links TRBV7-9 to TRBJ1-3; no firm D call. The CDR3 is 16 amino acids. The ends were cut back, 1 base at V and 0 bases at J, with 10 bases in the middle. Per germline, CDR1 SEHNR and CDR2 FQNEAQ (reference sequence). The CDR3 sequence: CASSLGAIVSGNTIYF. CDR3 sequence (DNA): TGTGCCAGCAGCTTAGGGGCCATTGTCTCTGGAAACACCATATATTTT.

This sequence joins TRBV5-1 and TRBJ2-3, with TRBD1 as a possible D gene (5 bases). The CDR3 contains 14 residues. CDR1 and CDR2 from the germline V gene are SGHRS and YFSETQ. V shed 2 bases and J shed 2 bases, with 9 bases lying between them. The CDR3: CASSFQGNTDTQYF. CDR3 DNA sequence: TGCGCCAGCAGCTTCCAGGGCAACACAGATACGCAGTATTTT.